The next 2 T cell receptor beta chains were all read from a single sample in a study of cytomegalovirus exposure and HLA in healthy donors. A multiplex PCR was run with 60 Vbeta primers and 13 Jbeta primers. The repertoire was sequenced with immunoSEQ multiplex PCR; TCRdb's copy has only in-frame clones and lacks some. This repertoire shows roughly 100,000 clones, 83% found once; its top ten account for 6.1%. The sequenced sample was PBMCs. The receptors stem from a man in his late teens or twenties in good health and CMV-seronegative.

In its sample, this clone was seen a few times. V usage is TRBV2 and J usage is TRBJ2-7; 7 bases map to TRBD2. Germline V CDR1 and CDR2: SNHLY, FYNNEI. This CDR3 has 13 residues. V lost 7 bases to trimming and J lost 3 bases; unmatched junction nucleotides: 6. The CDR3 DNA follows: TGTGCCAGCAATTTCCGGGGGGACTACGAGCAGTACTTC. Residues: CASNFRGDYEQYF.

The chain joins TRBV7-9 to TRBJ1-2; perhaps TRBD1 as D (6 bases). The CDR3 loop spans 14 amino acids. Deletions cut 1 base from V and 2 bases from J, with 8 bases between. CDR1 SEHNR and CDR2 FQNEAQ come from the germline V gene (reference sequence). CDR3 protein: CASSLVQGNYGYTF. CDR3 nucleotides: TGTGCCAGCAGCTTAGTACAGGGAAACTATGGCTACACCTTC.